One and the same sample provided the 2 T cell receptor beta chains below, sequenced in a study of vaccination and CD4 T cells after COVID-19. Cultured CD4+ T cell DNA underwent sequencing with the Oncomine TCR Beta short-read assay. TCRdb called the PCR reads again in MiXCR, with one record for every CDR3 protein. Among tens of thousands of distinct CDR3 sequences listed, roughly 67% were seen once. Treatment described: 10-day PBMC culture with coronavirus spike peptide pools or control peptides (ViraFEST assay). For these TCRs, the target antigens are not known. Sequences were derived from CD4+ T cells from blood, cultured in vitro, sampled after SARS-CoV-2 vaccination. The receptor set was obtained from a human donor who received a COVID-19 vaccine.

V gene TRBV27 combines with J gene TRBJ2-3; D is uncertain. Looked up from germline, CDR1 is MNHEY and CDR2 is SMNVEV (reference sequence). Trimming took 1 base from V and 6 from J, leaving 14 bases between them. The CDR3 consists of 15 residues. Written as DNA, the CDR3 is TGTGCCAGCAGTTTATTAAGGTTTTTAGGGGATACGCAGTATTTT. Amino acids: CASSLLRFLGDTQYF.

This clonotype occurred a few times. The J gene is TRBJ1-5, the V gene TRBV7-8; D is perhaps TRBD1 (5 bases). This CDR3 comprises 18 residues. Germline V CDR1 and CDR2: SGHVS, FQNEAQ. Trimming took 0 bases from V and 0 from J, leaving 15 bases between them. The CDR3 bases are TGTGCCAGCAGCTTAGCGGGGTCCTTCAGGGATAGCAATCAGCCCCAGCATTTT. Its protein product is CASSLAGSFRDSNQPQHF.